The clone carrying this T cell receptor (beta chain) was seen once. Assay: immunoSEQ multiplex PCR; the TCRdb copy retains only in-frame clones and omits some. The sample includes some 460,000 clones, about 85% seen only once; the top ten take roughly 1.8%. The entry originates in a study of blood T cell repertoires in COVID-19. The CDR3 runs to 15 residues. Germline V lookup: CDR1 KGHSH, CDR2 LQKENI. The V end was cut by 2 bases, the J end by 0 bases, with 8 bases between. The source material was PBMCs or T cells enriched from blood (not recorded which). The gene calls are TRBV18 and TRBJ1-5, with no clear D. This receptor was taken from a woman younger than 35 with acute COVID-19. DNA of the CDR3: TGTGCCAGCTCACCATCGGGAAATAGCAATCAGCCCCAGCATTTT. Translation gives CASSPSGNSNQPQHF.